The 23 T cell receptor beta chains in this list originate from one sample, sequenced in a study of T cell responses to AZD1222 COVID-19 vaccine. Clones were sequenced by immunoSEQ multiplex PCR, and TCRdb holds only the in-frame ones, with some missing. The sample holds more than 95,000 clones, more than 70% seen once. This specimen was peripheral blood, taken 28 days after the second AZD1222 dose. The receptors come from an adult who received the AZD1222 COVID-19 vaccine.

The V gene is TRBV7-3, the J gene TRBJ1-2; D is unclear. The CDR3 spans 12 residues. V was shortened by 8 bases and J by 4 bases, with 11 bases between the two germline ends. Germline V gene sequence: CDR1 SGHTA, CDR2 FQGTGA. Written as DNA, the CDR3 is TGTGCCAGCTCTATAACCTCCTATGGCTACACCTTC. Translation gives CASSITSYGYTF.

The chain recombines TRBV7-6 with TRBJ1-1; TRBD1 agrees at 9 bases. CDR3 length equals 15 residues. The germline V gene has CDR1 SGHVS and CDR2 FNYEAQ. The trim removed 2 bases at V and 2 bases at J, leaving 3 bases unmatched. The CDR3 DNA is TGTGCCAGCAGCTTAAGACAGGGGGGAAACACTGAAGCTTTCTTT. It specifies CASSLRQGGNTEAFF.

V and J are TRBV13 and TRBJ2-1, with 7 nucleotides matching TRBD2. The CDR3 sequence is 16 residues long. V trimming: 0 bases; J trimming: 7 bases; junction bases outside the gene matches: 9. In germline, CDR1 is PRHDT, CDR2 FYEKMQ (reference sequence). The DNA for the CDR3 is TGTGCCAGCAGCTTAGGCGGGGGAGCGGGGAGAAATGAGCAGTTCTTC. Residues: CASSLGGGAGRNEQFF.

The chain joins TRBV5-4 to TRBJ1-1; 10 bases are shared with TRBD1. Germline assignment: CDR1 SGHNT and CDR2 YYREEE (reference sequence). Unmatched junction bases numbered 10, after V lost 0 bases and J lost 11 bases. This CDR3 has 15 amino acids. Written as DNA, the CDR3 is TGTGCCAGCAGCTTGGTGGGACAGGGGACTGGGTACGCTTTCTTT. Protein sequence: CASSLVGQGTGYAFF. The whole variable domain, filled in from reference TRBV5-4 and TRBJ1-1, reads ETGVTQSPTHLIKTRGQQVTLRCSSQSGHNTVSWYQQALGQGPQFIFQYYREEENGRGNFPPRFSGLQFPNYSSELNVNALELDDSALYLCASSLVGQGTGYAFFGQGTRLTVV.

CDR3 bases: TGTGCCAGCAGTAAAGGGACTACCCCCACCGGGGAGCTGTTTTTT. Its protein product is CASSKGTTPTGELFF. The V gene is TRBV6-2 or TRBV6-3, the J gene TRBJ2-2; TRBD2 aligns across 7 bases. The CDR3 spans 15 residues. Germline values: CDR1 MNHEY, CDR2 SVGEGT. Trimming at V came to 5 bases and at J to 4 bases, leaving 7 bases not matched to a gene.

With regard to this clone: The junction differs from germline at one of its ends, possibly a read error. The V and J genes are TRBV20-1 and TRBJ1-2, with 7 bases lining up with TRBD1. There are 11 residues in the CDR3. The germline CDR1 and CDR2 sequences are DFQATT and SNEGSKA (reference sequence). CDR3 nucleotides: TGCAGTGCTAGAGAGGGCGGGGACAGTAGCTTC. It yields the protein CSAREGGDSSF.

V is TRBV6-6 and J is TRBJ1-3; possibly TRBD1 for D (5 bases). CDR1 MNHNY and CDR2 SVGAGI come from the germline V gene (reference sequence). There are 14 residues in the CDR3. V gave up 11 bases and J gave up 0 bases, with 14 bases separating them. The CDR3 nucleotides read TGTGCCGGCCGAGGGGTCAACTCTGGAAACACCATATATTTT. Translation gives CAGRGVNSGNTIYF.

In its sample, this clone was seen a few times. This chain connects TRBV14 to TRBJ1-1; no definite D call. V lost 5 bases, J lost 1 base, and 8 bases lay in between. This CDR3 comprises 13 residues. Per the germline V gene, CDR1 is SGHDN and CDR2 is FVKESK. This CDR3 is CASSNSGNTEAFF. The CDR3 bases are TGTGCCAGCAGCAACTCAGGGAACACTGAAGCTTTCTTT. The full variable domain, in which reference TRBV14 and TRBJ1-1 provide the parts outside the CDR3, is EAGVTQFPSHSVIEKGQTVTLRCDPISGHDNLYWYRRVMGKEIKFLLHFVKESKQDESGMPNNRFLAERTGGTYSTLKVQPAELEDSGVYFCASSNSGNTEAFFGQGTRLTVV.

The rearrangement joins TRBV7-3 to TRBJ2-7, with D perhaps matching TRBD1 or TRBD2 (5 bases each). The V end lost 7 bases, the J end lost 7 bases, and 17 bases lay between the germline ends. CDR3 length: 13 residues. Per the germline V gene, CDR1 is SGHTA and CDR2 is FQGTGA. The DNA for the CDR3 is TGTGCCAGCAACGCGGACGGGACGGGGGAGCAGTACTTC. Encoded protein: CASNADGTGEQYF.

This sequence joins TRBV11-1 and TRBJ1-2; D is ambiguous. The CDR3 runs to 13 residues. Germline V gene data show CDR1 as SGHAT and CDR2 as FQDESV (reference sequence). Deletions cut 4 bases from V and 2 bases from J, with 8 bases between. This CDR3 is CASSSDLNYGYTF. CDR3 DNA sequence: TGTGCCAGCAGCTCTGATTTGAACTATGGCTACACCTTC. Full variable domain (remainder filled in from reference TRBV11-1 and TRBJ1-2): EAEVAQSPRYKITEKSQAVAFWCDPISGHATLYWYRQILGQGPELLVQFQDESVVDDSQLPKDRFSAERLKGVDSTLKIQPAELGDSAMYLCASSSDLNYGYTFGSGTRLTVV.

On this clone itself: At one of its ends the junction is not consistent with the germline gene, which may arise from a read error. This sequence joins TRBV4-2 and TRBJ1-1; weak D call: TRBD1 (5 bases). CDR1 is LGHNA, CDR2 YNFKEQ, per germline. The CDR3 is 14 residues long. The DNA for the CDR3 is TGTGCCAGCAGCGAAGAGGGACGGAACACTGAAGCTTTCTTT. Protein sequence: CASSEEGRNTEAFF.

The CDR3: CATGGSSEQYF. The CDR3 bases are TGTGCCACCGGCGGGAGTTCCGAGCAGTACTTC. This rearrangement joins TRBV24-1 to TRBJ2-7, with 7 bases aligning to TRBD2. Germline CDR1 KGHDR, CDR2 SFDVKD. V gave up 9 bases and J gave up 6 bases; unmatched junction bases: 4. There are 11 residues in the CDR3.

The J gene is TRBJ2-4, the V gene TRBV20-1; D gene uncertain. Germline CDR1 and CDR2: DFQATT and SNEGSKA (reference sequence). V dropped 4 bases and J dropped 2 bases, with 3 bases sitting between them. This CDR3 region has 11 residues. The CDR3 region is CSATPKNIQYF. The DNA for the CDR3 is TGCAGTGCTACGCCCAAAAACATTCAGTACTTC.

V gene TRBV25-1 combines with J gene TRBJ2-7, with 12 nucleotides matching TRBD1. V lost 6 bases to trimming and J lost 3 bases; unmatched junction nucleotides: 3. The germline V gene encodes CDR1 MGHDK and CDR2 SYGVNS. The CDR3 has 14 amino acids. CDR3 residues: CASRGQGAFYEQYF. The CDR3, as DNA: TGTGCCAGCAGGGGACAGGGGGCGTTCTACGAGCAGTACTTC.

This chain joins TRBV7-7 and TRBJ2-7; TRBD1 is a possible D gene (6 bases). Trimming pared 0 bases from V and 6 bases from J, leaving 9 bases between. The CDR3 runs 13 residues. Germline loops: CDR1 SSHAT, CDR2 FNYEAQ (reference sequence). The CDR3 reads CASSLAQGGEQYF. The CDR3 bases are TGTGCCAGCAGCTTAGCACAGGGCGGCGAGCAGTACTTC.

The CDR3: CASVPSGGGYGYTF. CDR3 DNA sequence: TGTGCTAGTGTCCCATCAGGGGGTGGCTATGGCTACACCTTC. The genes are TRBV12-5 and TRBJ1-2; 7 bases agree with TRBD1. The J segment lost 4 bases and the V segment lost 7 bases, leaving 9 bases of the junction unmatched. This CDR3 is 14 amino acids long. CDR1 and CDR2 from the germline V gene are LGHNT and FRNRAP.

This chain's CDR3 is CATSDQTGSETQYF. CDR3 nucleotides: TGTGCCACCAGTGATCAGACAGGTTCGGAGACCCAGTACTTC. V and J are TRBV24-1 and TRBJ2-5; a possible D gene is TRBD1 (6 bases). Germline CDR1 and CDR2: KGHDR and SFDVKD. Trimming shortened V by 3 bases and J by 5 bases, and 12 bases separated the two germline ends. The CDR3 totals 14 residues.

This chain connects TRBV30 to TRBJ2-2, with TRBD2 as a possible D gene (5 bases). Germline V CDR1 and CDR2: GTSNPN, SVGIG (reference sequence). The length of the CDR3 is 13 residues. V was cut by 5 bases and J by 6 bases, with 13 bases left in between. CDR3: CAWPRGSAGELFF. The CDR3 DNA reads TGTGCCTGGCCTCGGGGAAGCGCCGGGGAGCTGTTTTTT.

The rearrangement links TRBV24-1 to TRBJ2-7; a weak D match, TRBD1 (7 bases). V lost 0 bases, J lost 8 bases, and 22 bases lay in between. The CDR3 totals 17 residues. The germline V gene has CDR1 KGHDR and CDR2 SFDVKD. The CDR3 bases are TGTGCCACCAGTGATTTGGCCGGGCAGGGGGACTCTCGAAAGCAGTACTTC. It codes for CATSDLAGQGDSRKQYF.

This chain links TRBV29-1 with TRBJ2-7, with 12 positions matching TRBD1. Germline CDR1 reads SQVTM; CDR2 reads ANQGSEA. This CDR3 region has 14 residues. J lost 5 bases, V lost 7 bases, and 9 bases had no gene match. CDR3 sequence reads: CSAMGQGAIDEQYF. The CDR3 bases are TGCAGCGCCATGGGACAGGGGGCAATCGACGAGCAGTACTTC.

The rearrangement uses TRBV7-2 and TRBJ2-1, with 9 positions matching TRBD1. The V and J ends lost 4 bases and 2 bases, in that order; junction bases with no gene match: 3. The germline V gene encodes CDR1 SGHTA and CDR2 FQGNSA. The CDR3 has 15 amino acids. CDR3 region: CASSSWTGAYNEQFF. The CDR3, as DNA: TGTGCCAGCAGCTCGTGGACAGGGGCCTACAATGAGCAGTTCTTC.

This clone was seen once. J is TRBJ1-2 and V is TRBV28; D not resolved. The germline CDR1 and CDR2 sequences are MDHEN and SYDVKM. The length of the CDR3 is 14 residues. V lost 6 bases, J lost 2 bases, and 13 bases lay in between. CDR3 sequence (DNA): TGTGCCAGCAGCTCACCGGGTTCCAACTATGGCTACACCTTC. Translation gives CASSSPGSNYGYTF.

The J gene is TRBJ2-7, the V gene TRBV7-3; no clear D. Trimming removed 1 base from V and 2 bases from J, with 9 bases in between. This CDR3 has 14 amino acids. The germline gives CDR1 SGHTA, CDR2 FQGTGA. The CDR3 sequence is CASSLIPGPYEQYF. CDR3 coding DNA: TGTGCCAGCAGCTTAATACCGGGCCCCTACGAGCAGTACTTC. Combining the CDR3 with reference TRBV7-3 and TRBJ2-7 gives the whole variable domain GAGVSQTPSNKVTEKGKYVELRCDPISGHTALYWYRQSLGQGPEFLIYFQGTGAADDSGLPNDRFFAVRPEGSVSTLKIQRTERGDSAVYLCASSLIPGPYEQYFGPGTRLTVT.